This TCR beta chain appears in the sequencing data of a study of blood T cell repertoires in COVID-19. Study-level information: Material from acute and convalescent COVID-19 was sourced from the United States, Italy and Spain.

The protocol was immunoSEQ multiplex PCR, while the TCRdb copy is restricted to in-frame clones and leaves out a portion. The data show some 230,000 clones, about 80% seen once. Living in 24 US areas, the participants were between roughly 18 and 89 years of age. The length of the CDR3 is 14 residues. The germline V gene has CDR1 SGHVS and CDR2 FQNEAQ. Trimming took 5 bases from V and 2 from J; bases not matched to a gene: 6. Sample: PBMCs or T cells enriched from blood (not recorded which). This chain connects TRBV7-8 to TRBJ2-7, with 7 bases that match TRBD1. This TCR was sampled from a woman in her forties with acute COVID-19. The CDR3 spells CASSESGQAYEQYF. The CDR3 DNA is TGTGCCAGCAGCGAAAGCGGACAGGCCTACGAGCAGTACTTC.